These 20 T cell receptor beta chains came from one sample sequenced in a study of T-cell reconstitution after alpha-beta-depleted transplantation in children. Library preparation (for TCRbeta) was performed with unique molecular identifiers. TCRdb recomputed calls from the PCR reads with MiXCR, one row per CDR3 protein. The profile covers about 830,000 distinct CDR3 sequences, with roughly 15% appearing a single time and approximately 4.5% taken by the ten largest. The material was PBMCs, mostly from graft donor cells, obtained 360 days after TCRalphabeta/CD19-depleted stem cell transplant. These receptors originate from a male patient younger than 18 who had a stem cell transplant for acute lymphoblastic leukemia, so the T cells may come from the graft donor.

This clonotype has more than one count but fewer than ten. The V gene is TRBV24-1, the J gene TRBJ2-1; 8 positions agree with TRBD1. Germline V CDR1 and CDR2: KGHDR, SFDVKD. This CDR3 has 15 amino acids. Unmatched junction bases numbered 5, after V lost 3 bases and J lost 5 bases. The CDR3 bases are TGTGCCACCAGTGATGGACAGGGAAGGCACAATGAGCAGTTCTTC. Translating gives CATSDGQGRHNEQFF.

V and J are TRBV12-3 or TRBV12-4 and TRBJ1-6; no definite D call. The CDR3 covers 15 residues. V was pared by 3 bases and J by 2 bases, with 8 bases between. DNA for the CDR3: TGTGCCAGCAGTTTGTCCACGACCTATAATTCACCCCTCCACTTT. Translation gives CASSLSTTYNSPLHF.

This clonotype was seen only a few times. The J gene is TRBJ1-5, the V gene TRBV20-1; D remains ambiguous. Per the germline V gene, CDR1 is DFQATT and CDR2 is SNEGSKA (reference sequence). The ends were cut back, 5 bases at V and 7 bases at J, with 12 bases in the middle. The CDR3 runs 12 residues. CDR3 region: CSAGPVGQPQHF. As DNA, the CDR3 is TGCAGTGCTGGGCCGGTTGGCCAGCCCCAGCATTTT.

The chain carries TRBV6-5 and TRBJ2-7; 7 bases match TRBD2. Unmatched junction bases numbered 8, after V lost 4 bases and J lost 2 bases. Germline-derived CDR1 and CDR2 are MNHEY and SVGAGI. The CDR3 has 15 amino acids. In nucleotides, the CDR3 is TGTGCCAGCAGTTCAGCGGGAATTTTGGCCTACGAGCAGTACTTC. Its protein is CASSSAGILAYEQYF.

This clonotype was recorded many times. The CDR3: CASSLGVLYTGELFF. The CDR3 DNA sequence: TGTGCCAGCAGTTTAGGGGTACTCTACACCGGGGAGCTGTTTTTT. The chain has TRBV12-3 or TRBV12-4 and TRBJ2-2; D gene unclear. The CDR3 contains 15 residues. V lost 1 base, J lost 3 bases, and 9 bases lay in between.

This clonotype was found a few times. The chain has TRBV5-1 and TRBJ1-4, with unresolved D. V lost 2 bases to trimming and J lost 2 bases, with 7 bases between them. The CDR3 extends over 14 amino acids. Per the germline V gene, CDR1 is SGHRS and CDR2 is YFSETQ. The CDR3 is CASSFYGTNEKLFF. Here the CDR3 DNA reads TGCGCCAGCAGCTTTTACGGGACTAATGAAAAACTGTTTTTT. The whole variable domain, remainder taken from reference TRBV5-1 and TRBJ1-4, is KAGVTQTPRYLIKTRGQQVTLSCSPISGHRSVSWYQQTPGQGLQFLFEYFSETQRNKGNFPGRFSGRQFSNSRSEMNVSTLELGDSALYLCASSFYGTNEKLFFGSGTQLSVL.

The chain joins TRBV21-1 to TRBJ1-5; the table calls TRBD1, which could not be checked here. TRBV21-1 is annotated as a pseudogene. The CDR3 contains 16 residues. The CDR3 DNA follows: TGTGCCAGCCCCCCGGAAGGGACACGGGGAGAACAGCCCCAGCATTTT. Protein sequence: CASPPEGTRGEQPQHF.

This chain uses TRBV6-1 with TRBJ2-5; 8 bases fit TRBD1. Germline V gene sequence: CDR1 MNHNS, CDR2 SASEGT. The J segment lost 4 bases and the V segment lost 6 bases, leaving 10 bases of the junction unmatched. The length of the CDR3 is 15 residues. The CDR3 protein is CASSHFGQGGETQYF. DNA of the CDR3: TGTGCCAGCAGCCATTTCGGACAGGGTGGAGAGACCCAGTACTTC.

This clonotype was observed a few times. V and J are TRBV5-1 and TRBJ2-2, with 7 bases fitting TRBD1. The V gene's germline CDR1 is SGHRS and CDR2 YFSETQ. The V gene end was trimmed by 2 bases and the J gene end by 1 base; junction bases not matched to a gene: 5. The CDR3 sequence is 16 residues long. CDR3 DNA sequence: TGCGCCAGCAGCTTCGACAGGGCCTTGAACACCGGGGAGCTGTTTTTT. Protein product: CASSFDRALNTGELFF.

There are a few counts of this clonotype. V is TRBV29-1 and J is TRBJ2-4; possibly TRBD2 for D (7 bases). V was trimmed by 4 bases and J by 8 bases, leaving 18 bases between them. From germline, CDR1 is SQVTM and CDR2 ANQGSEA. This CDR3 spans 14 amino acids. The CDR3 protein is CSVVVGGRLDIQYF. For the CDR3, the DNA is TGCAGCGTTGTGGTCGGGGGGCGCTTGGACATTCAGTACTTC.

The rearrangement links TRBV25-1 to TRBJ2-3, with 12 bases matching TRBD2. V was clipped by 4 bases and J by 1 base; unmatched bases: 15. This CDR3 is 20 amino acids long. Germline CDR1 reads MGHDK; CDR2 reads SYGVNS. The CDR3 reads CASSVRRSSGRAAGTDTQYF. DNA of the CDR3: TGTGCCAGCAGTGTGCGCAGGTCTAGCGGGAGGGCCGCGGGCACAGATACGCAGTATTTT.

The chain couples TRBV5-1 to TRBJ2-1, with a possible D match to TRBD2 (6 bases). V lost 4 bases, J lost 4 bases, and 12 bases lay in between. The CDR3 is 14 residues long. Germline-derived CDR1 and CDR2 are SGHRS and YFSETQ. The CDR3 nucleotides are TGCGCCAGCAGCACGGGGGAAAGTTACAATGAGCAGTTCTTC. This encodes CASSTGESYNEQFF.

This clonotype was observed a handful of times. V and J are TRBV12-3 or TRBV12-4 and TRBJ1-5, with 8 bases that match TRBD1. V lost 6 bases to trimming and J lost 6 bases; unmatched junction nucleotides: 7. This CDR3 spans 14 amino acids. CDR3 in amino acids: CASSVARGPQPQHF. In nucleotides, the CDR3 is TGTGCCAGCAGCGTTGCCAGGGGGCCTCAGCCCCAGCATTTT.

This clonotype was seen only a few times. V is TRBV27 and J is TRBJ2-7; tentatively, D is TRBD2 (5 bases). Trimming pared 9 bases from V and 6 bases from J, leaving 18 bases between. CDR1 is MNHEY, CDR2 SMNVEV, per germline (reference sequence). The CDR3 spans 13 residues. The CDR3 region has the DNA TGTGCCAGTACGAGAAGTCGGGGTGGCGAGCAGTACTTC. It yields the protein CASTRSRGGEQYF.

The rearrangement links TRBV27 to TRBJ2-7, with 7 bases aligning to TRBD2. CDR1 is MNHEY and CDR2 is SMNVEV in the germline V gene (reference sequence). This CDR3 spans 15 amino acids. The V gene end was trimmed by 3 bases and the J gene end by 2 bases; junction bases not matched to a gene: 7. The CDR3 spells CASSFGPAGAYEQYF. CDR3 bases: TGTGCCAGCAGTTTTGGTCCCGCGGGAGCCTACGAGCAGTACTTC.

The chain links TRBV4-1 to TRBJ2-1, with a weak D call TRBD2 (6 bases). The V gene lost 1 base and the J gene lost 10 bases, with 8 bases spanning the gap. Germline CDR1 and CDR2: MGHRA and YSYEKL. The CDR3 extends over 12 amino acids. The chain's CDR3 is CASSQVAEEQFF. The CDR3 DNA follows: TGCGCCAGCAGCCAAGTAGCGGAGGAGCAGTTCTTC.

This clonotype was found a few times. V usage is TRBV6-2 or TRBV6-3 and J usage is TRBJ2-3; D is possibly TRBD2 (6 bases). The V gene's germline CDR1 is MNHEY and CDR2 SVGEGT. The ends were cut back, 4 bases at V and 6 bases at J, with 17 bases in the middle. The CDR3 has 15 residues. Written as DNA, the CDR3 is TGTGCCAGCAGTTCGGGACTCCCCTTCGGGGATACGCAGTATTTT. Protein product: CASSSGLPFGDTQYF.

V and J are TRBV5-1 and TRBJ2-5, with 8 bases aligning to TRBD2. Germline CDR1 and CDR2: SGHRS and YFSETQ. The CDR3 runs 15 residues. Trimming cost V 3 bases and J 5 bases; bases outside gene matches: 9. The CDR3 loop is CASSSQISGTETQYF. The CDR3 bases are TGCGCCAGCAGCTCGCAGATTAGCGGGACCGAGACCCAGTACTTC. The variable domain in full, completed from reference TRBV5-1 and TRBJ2-5, reads KAGVTQTPRYLIKTRGQQVTLSCSPISGHRSVSWYQQTPGQGLQFLFEYFSETQRNKGNFPGRFSGRQFSNSRSEMNVSTLELGDSALYLCASSSQISGTETQYFGPGTRLLVL.

V is TRBV6-5 and J is TRBJ1-3, with D possibly TRBD1 on 5 matching bases. The germline gives CDR1 MNHEY, CDR2 SVGAGI. The V end was cut by 2 bases, the J end by 2 bases, with 7 bases between. The length of the CDR3 is 14 residues. The CDR3 here is CASSYVGAGNTIYF. The CDR3 DNA follows: TGTGCCAGCAGTTACGTGGGGGCTGGAAACACCATATATTTT.

The chain recombines TRBV6-2 or TRBV6-3 with TRBJ2-1; 7 nucleotides match TRBD1. Trimming took 8 bases from V and 6 from J; bases not matched to a gene: 22. Germline V gene data show CDR1 as MNHEY and CDR2 as SVGEGT. This CDR3 is 18 amino acids long. CDR3 loop: CASSSYRGRKPTFNEQFF. CDR3 nucleotides: TGTGCCAGCTCCTCGTACAGGGGACGGAAGCCGACTTTCAATGAGCAGTTCTTC.